This is a list of T cell receptor beta chains from one sample in a study of blood T cell repertoires in COVID-19. The data were produced by immunoSEQ multiplex PCR, yet TCRdb's version contains in-frame clones alone and is incomplete. The data show 250,000 to 400,000 clones, with more than 75% seen just once and 2% to 3% held by the top ten. The source material was PBMCs or T cells enriched from blood (not recorded which). The receptor set was obtained from a man aged 55 to 70 who had recovered from COVID-19. The CDR3 runs from the conserved cysteine through the conserved F or W. Each record gives: V gene, clone size, J gene, D gene, CDR3 protein, CDR3 DNA. A D gene is named only where the DNA matches it firmly. Size values are once, few and many counts, or a class for expanded clones, and some rows have none.

TRBV27	.	TRBJ1-1	TRBD1	CASSLTGLRPAFF	TGTGCCAGCAGTTTGACAGGGTTGCGGCCCGCTTTCTTT
TRBV15	.	TRBJ2-2	.	CATSRVLGGTGELFF	TGTGCCACCAGCAGAGTTTTAGGGGGAACCGGGGAGCTGTTTTTT
TRBV7-2	.	TRBJ1-1	TRBD1	CASSLTGVTEAFF	TGTGCCAGCAGCTTAACAGGGGTTACTGAAGCTTTCTTT
TRBV7-8	once	TRBJ1-2	.	CASSLGQNYGYTF	TGTGCCAGCAGCTTAGGGCAGAACTATGGCTACACCTTC
TRBV5-4	.	TRBJ2-3	.	CASSLGGLFTDTQYF	TGTGCCAGCAGCTTGGGCGGACTCTTCACAGATACGCAGTATTTT
TRBV27	.	TRBJ2-1	.	CASSTGTFNEQFF	TGTGCCAGCAGCACGGGAACATTCAATGAGCAGTTCTTC
TRBV6-5	few	TRBJ1-4	.	CASKQGLFEKLFF	TGTGCCAGCAAGCAGGGGCTTTTTGAAAAACTGTTTTTT
TRBV5-4	.	TRBJ1-3	.	CASSPPGGGENTIYF	TGTGCCAGCAGCCCACCGGGGGGAGGAGAAAACACCATATATTTT
TRBV6-5	few	TRBJ1-2	TRBD1	CASSPGQGLGGYTF	TGTGCCAGCAGTCCTGGACAGGGCCTCGGGGGCTACACCTTC
TRBV5-1	.	TRBJ2-7	.	CASSLSSYEQYF	TGCGCCAGCAGCCTGAGCTCCTACGAGCAGTACTTC
TRBV28	.	TRBJ1-2	.	CAIRGEVDGYTF	TGTGCCATCCGAGGGGAGGTAGATGGCTACACCTTC
TRBV7-9	.	TRBJ1-3	.	CASSLALSTGNTIYF	TGTGCCAGCAGCTTAGCGCTTAGCACTGGAAACACCATATATTTT
TRBV7-3	.	TRBJ2-7	.	CASSLRHLNEQYF	TGTGCCAGCAGCTTAAGACACCTGAACGAGCAGTACTTC
TRBV4-3	.	TRBJ2-1	TRBD2	CASSQDPGTRGAEQFF	TGCGCCAGCAGCCAAGACCCCGGGACTAGGGGGGCGGAGCAGTTCTTC
TRBV4-2	once	TRBJ2-7	TRBD1	CASSQPGQGAGEQYF	TGTGCCAGCAGCCAGCCGGGACAGGGGGCCGGCGAGCAGTACTTC
TRBV4-1	.	TRBJ2-7	TRBD1	CASSPHGQGASYEQYF	TGCGCCAGCAGCCCTCACGGACAGGGGGCCTCCTACGAGCAGTACTTC
TRBV5-4	.	TRBJ2-1	.	CASRSAPRGGPYNEQFF	TGTGCCAGCAGATCAGCCCCCCGGGGAGGACCCTACAATGAGCAGTTCTTC
TRBV7-2	.	TRBJ2-3	.	CASSPDSLSTDTQYF	TGTGCCAGCAGCCCAGACAGTTTAAGCACAGATACGCAGTATTTT
TRBV6-5	.	TRBJ2-1	.	CASSRQASYNEQFF	TGTGCCAGCAGCCGACAGGCCTCCTACAATGAGCAGTTCTTC
TRBV19	.	TRBJ2-5	TRBD1	CASSGGQTIWETQYF	TGTGCCAGTAGTGGGGGACAGACTATATGGGAGACCCAGTACTTC
TRBV7-3	.	TRBJ1-6	.	CASSHKGDNSPLHF	TGTGCCAGCAGCCATAAGGGGGATAATTCACCCCTCCACTTT